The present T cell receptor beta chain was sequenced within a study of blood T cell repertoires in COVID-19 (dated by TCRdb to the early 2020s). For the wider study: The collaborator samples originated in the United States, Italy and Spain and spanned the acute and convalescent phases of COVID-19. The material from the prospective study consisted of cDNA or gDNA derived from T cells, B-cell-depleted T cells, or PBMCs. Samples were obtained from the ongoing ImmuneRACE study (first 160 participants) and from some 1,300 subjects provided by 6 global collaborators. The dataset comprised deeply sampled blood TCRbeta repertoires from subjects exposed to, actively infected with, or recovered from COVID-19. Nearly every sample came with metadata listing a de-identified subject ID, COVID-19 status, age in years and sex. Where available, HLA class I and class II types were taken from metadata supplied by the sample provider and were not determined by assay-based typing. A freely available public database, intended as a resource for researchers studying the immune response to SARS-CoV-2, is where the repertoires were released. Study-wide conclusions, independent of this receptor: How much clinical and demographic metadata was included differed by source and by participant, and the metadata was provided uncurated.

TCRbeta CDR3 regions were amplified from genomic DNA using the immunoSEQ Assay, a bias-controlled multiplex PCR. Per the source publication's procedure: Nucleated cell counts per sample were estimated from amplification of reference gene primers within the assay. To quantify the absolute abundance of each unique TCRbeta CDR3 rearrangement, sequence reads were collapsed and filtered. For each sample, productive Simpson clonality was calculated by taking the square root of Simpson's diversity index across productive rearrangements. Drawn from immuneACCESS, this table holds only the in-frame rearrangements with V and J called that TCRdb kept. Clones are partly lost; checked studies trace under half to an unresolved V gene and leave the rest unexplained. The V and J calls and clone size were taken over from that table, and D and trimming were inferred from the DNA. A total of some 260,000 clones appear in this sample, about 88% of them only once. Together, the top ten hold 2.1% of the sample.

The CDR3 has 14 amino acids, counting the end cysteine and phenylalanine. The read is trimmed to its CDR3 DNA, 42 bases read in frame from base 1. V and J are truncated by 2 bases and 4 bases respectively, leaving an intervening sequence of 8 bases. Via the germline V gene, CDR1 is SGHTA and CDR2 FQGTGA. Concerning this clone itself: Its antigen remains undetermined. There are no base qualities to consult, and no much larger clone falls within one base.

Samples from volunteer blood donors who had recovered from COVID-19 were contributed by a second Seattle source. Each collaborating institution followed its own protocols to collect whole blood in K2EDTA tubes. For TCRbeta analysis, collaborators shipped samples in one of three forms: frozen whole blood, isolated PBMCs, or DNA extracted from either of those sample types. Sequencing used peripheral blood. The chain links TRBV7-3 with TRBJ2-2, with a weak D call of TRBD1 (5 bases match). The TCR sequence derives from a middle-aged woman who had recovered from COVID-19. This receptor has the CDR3 CASSLSGPTGELFF. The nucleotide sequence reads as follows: TGTGCCAGCAGCTTATCAGGGCCCACCGGGGAGCTGTTTTTT.